This T cell receptor (beta chain) was captured in a study of response to subunit inactivated influenza vaccine. The CDR3 is made up of 12 amino acids. Trimming took 5 bases from V and 11 from J, leaving 19 bases between them. Germline CDR1 GTSNPN, CDR2 SVGIG (reference sequence). Each CDR3 protein gets one entry after TCRdb re-called the RT-PCR reads with MiXCR. The data show 450,000 to 600,000 distinct CDR3 sequences, with 7.6% seen just once and over 10% held by the top ten. This sequence originates from a man aged 45 to 70 who received an inactivated influenza vaccine. The source material was PBMCs from blood, sampled roughly 24 months after vaccination. The chain recombines TRBV30 with TRBJ2-7; weak D call: TRBD1 (6 bases). Here the CDR3 reads CAWGLQGGSEYF. In DNA form, the CDR3 reads TGTGCCTGGGGATTACAGGGTGGGTCGGAGTACTTC. The whole variable domain, remainder taken from reference TRBV30 and TRBJ2-7, is SQTIHQWPATLVQPVGSPLSLECTVEGTSNPNLYWYRQAAGRGLQLLFYSVGIGQISSEVPQNLSASRPQDRQFILSSKKLLLSDSGFYLCAWGLQGGSEYFGPGTRLTVT.